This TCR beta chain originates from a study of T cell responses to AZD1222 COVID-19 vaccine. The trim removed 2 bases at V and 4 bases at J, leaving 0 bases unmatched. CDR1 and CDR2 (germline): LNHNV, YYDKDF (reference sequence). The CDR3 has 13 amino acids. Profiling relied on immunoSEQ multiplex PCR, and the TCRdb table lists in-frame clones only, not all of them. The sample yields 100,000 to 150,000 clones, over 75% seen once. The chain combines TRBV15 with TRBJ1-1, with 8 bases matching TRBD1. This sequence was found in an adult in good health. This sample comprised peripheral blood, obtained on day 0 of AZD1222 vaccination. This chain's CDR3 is CATSRTGGTEAFF. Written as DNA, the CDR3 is TGTGCCACCAGCAGAACAGGGGGCACTGAAGCTTTCTTT.